The clone carrying this TCR beta chain turned up a few times. Its target is unknown. This entry is derived from a study of identical twins. Study results and caveats: Partly confounded zero-insertion analyses could result from invariant MAIT and iNKT cells.

After template switching added a universal primer site, the resulting cDNA carried unique molecular identifiers. MiXCR, run by TCRdb on the 5' RACE reads, gives a single entry per CDR3 protein. The table shows hundreds of thousands of distinct CDR3 sequences, with nearly 9.5% occurring only once. In germline, CDR1 is SNHLY, CDR2 FYNNEI. The J segment lost 5 bases and the V segment lost 2 bases, leaving 13 bases of the junction unmatched. The CDR3 runs to 18 residues. These same records also appear under a second study, on yellow fever vaccine responses in identical twins. That source adds: After vaccination, twins' T cell response reportedly seemed partly convergent, partly personalized.

This TCR was recovered from a woman aged 18-35 years in good health. The genes are TRBV2 and TRBJ2-2; 8 bases fit TRBD2. Material for sequencing was CD8+ T cells sorted from blood. CDR3 DNA: TGTGCCAGCAGTGAAAGCCCTTTTCCGGGGGGGCCAACCGGGGAGCTGTTTTTT. Its protein product is CASSESPFPGGPTGELFF.